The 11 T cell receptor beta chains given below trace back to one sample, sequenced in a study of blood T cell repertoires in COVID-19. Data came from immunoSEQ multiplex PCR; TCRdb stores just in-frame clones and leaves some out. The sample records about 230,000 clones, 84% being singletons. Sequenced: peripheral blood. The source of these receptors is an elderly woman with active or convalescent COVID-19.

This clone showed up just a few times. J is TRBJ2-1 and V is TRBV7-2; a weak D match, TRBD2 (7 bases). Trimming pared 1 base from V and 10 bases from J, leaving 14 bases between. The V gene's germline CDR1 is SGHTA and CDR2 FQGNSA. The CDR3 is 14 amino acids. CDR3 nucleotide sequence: TGTGCCAGCAGCTTAGAGTTCTCGGGGGGCGAGCAGTTCTTC. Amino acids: CASSLEFSGGEQFF. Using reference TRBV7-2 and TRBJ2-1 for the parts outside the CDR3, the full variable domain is GAGVSQSPSNKVTEKGKDVELRCDPISGHTALYWYRQSLGQGLEFLIYFQGNSAPDKSGLPSDRFSAERTGGSVSTLTIQRTQQEDSAVYLCASSLEFSGGEQFFGPGTRLTVL.

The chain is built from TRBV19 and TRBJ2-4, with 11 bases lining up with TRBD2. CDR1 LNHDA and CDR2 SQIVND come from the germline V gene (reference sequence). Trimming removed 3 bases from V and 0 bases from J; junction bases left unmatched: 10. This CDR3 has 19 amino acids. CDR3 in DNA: TGTGCCAGTAGTATGAAGGGACTAGCGGTTACCCTAGCCAAAAACATTCAGTACTTC. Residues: CASSMKGLAVTLAKNIQYF.

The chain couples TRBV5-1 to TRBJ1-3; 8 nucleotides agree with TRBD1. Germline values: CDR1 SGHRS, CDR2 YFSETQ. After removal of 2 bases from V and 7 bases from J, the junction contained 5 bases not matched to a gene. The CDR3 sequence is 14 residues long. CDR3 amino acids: CASSLSAGGNTIYF. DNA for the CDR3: TGCGCCAGCAGCTTATCGGCAGGGGGCAACACCATATATTTT.

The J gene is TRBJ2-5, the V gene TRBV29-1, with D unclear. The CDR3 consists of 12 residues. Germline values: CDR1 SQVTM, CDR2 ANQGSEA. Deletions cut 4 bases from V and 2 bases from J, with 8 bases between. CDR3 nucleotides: TGCAGCGTTGTGTACAGTCAAGAGACCCAGTACTTC. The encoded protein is CSVVYSQETQYF.

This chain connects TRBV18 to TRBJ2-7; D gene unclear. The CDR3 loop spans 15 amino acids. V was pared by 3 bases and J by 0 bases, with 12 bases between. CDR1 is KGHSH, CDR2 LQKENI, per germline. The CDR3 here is CASSPAQRFSYEQYF. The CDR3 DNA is TGTGCCAGCTCACCCGCTCAACGGTTCTCCTACGAGCAGTACTTC.

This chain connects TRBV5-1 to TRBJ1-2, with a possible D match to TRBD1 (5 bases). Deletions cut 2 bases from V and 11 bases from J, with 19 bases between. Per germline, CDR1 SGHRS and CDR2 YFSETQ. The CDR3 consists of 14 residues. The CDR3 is CASSLRDGTMGYTF. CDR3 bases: TGCGCCAGCAGCTTACGGGACGGGACTATGGGGTACACCTTC.

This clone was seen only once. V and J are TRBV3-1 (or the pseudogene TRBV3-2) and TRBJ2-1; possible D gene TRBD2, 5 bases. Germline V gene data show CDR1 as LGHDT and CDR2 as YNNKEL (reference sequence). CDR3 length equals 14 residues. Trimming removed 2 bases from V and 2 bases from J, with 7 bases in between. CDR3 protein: CASSQLATYNEQFF. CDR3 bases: TGTGCCAGCAGCCAACTAGCTACCTACAATGAGCAGTTCTTC.

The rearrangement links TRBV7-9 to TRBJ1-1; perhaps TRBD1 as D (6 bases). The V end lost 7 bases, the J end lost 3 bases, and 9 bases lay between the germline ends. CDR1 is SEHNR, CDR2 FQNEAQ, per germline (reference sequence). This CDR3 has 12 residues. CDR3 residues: CASNRQDTEAFF. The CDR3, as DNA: TGTGCCAGCAACAGACAGGACACTGAAGCTTTCTTT.

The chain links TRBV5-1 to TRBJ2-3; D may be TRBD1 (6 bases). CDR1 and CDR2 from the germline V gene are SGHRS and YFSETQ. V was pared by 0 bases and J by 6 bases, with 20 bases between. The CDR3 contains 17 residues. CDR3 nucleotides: TGCGCCAGCAGCTTGGCCAGGGGCGGAGTTTCATGGGATACGCAGTATTTT. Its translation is CASSLARGGVSWDTQYF.

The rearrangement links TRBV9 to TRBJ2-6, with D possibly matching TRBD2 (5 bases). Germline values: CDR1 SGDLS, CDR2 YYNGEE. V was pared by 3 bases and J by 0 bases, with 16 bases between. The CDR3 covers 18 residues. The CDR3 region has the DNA TGTGCCAGCAGCGCCTTCCTGGCGGGCCACTCTGGGGCCAACGTCCTGACTTTC. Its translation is CASSAFLAGHSGANVLTF. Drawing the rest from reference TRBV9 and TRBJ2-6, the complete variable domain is DSGVTQTPKHLITATGQRVTLRCSPRSGDLSVYWYQQSLDQGLQFLIQYYNGEERAKGNILERFSAQQFPDLHSELNLSSLELGDSALYFCASSAFLAGHSGANVLTFGAGSRLTVL.

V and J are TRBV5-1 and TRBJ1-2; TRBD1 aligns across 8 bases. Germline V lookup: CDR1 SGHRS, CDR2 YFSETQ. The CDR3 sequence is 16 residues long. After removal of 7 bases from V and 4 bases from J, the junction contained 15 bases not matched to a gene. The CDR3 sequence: CASSQGQGLQSYGYTF. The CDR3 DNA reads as TGCGCCAGCTCCCAAGGACAGGGTTTACAGAGCTATGGCTACACCTTC.